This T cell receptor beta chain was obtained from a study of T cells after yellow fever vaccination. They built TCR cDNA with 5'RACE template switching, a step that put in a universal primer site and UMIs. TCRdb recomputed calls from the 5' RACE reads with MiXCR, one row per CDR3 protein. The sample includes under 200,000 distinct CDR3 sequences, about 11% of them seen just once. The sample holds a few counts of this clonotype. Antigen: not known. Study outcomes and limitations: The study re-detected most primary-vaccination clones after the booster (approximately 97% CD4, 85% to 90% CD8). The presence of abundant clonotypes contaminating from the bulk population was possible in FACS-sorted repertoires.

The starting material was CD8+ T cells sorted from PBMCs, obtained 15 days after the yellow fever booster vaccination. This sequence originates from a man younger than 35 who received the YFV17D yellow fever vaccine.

In nucleotides, the CDR3 is TGTGCCAGCAGTTACTCGGCGGACAGGGGCGGGAACGAGCAGTACGTC. This codes for CASSYSADRGGNEQYV. The V call is TRBV6-2 or TRBV6-3, the J call TRBJ2-7; 9 bases fit TRBD1. Germline CDR1 is MNHEY and CDR2 is SVGEGT. V shed 0 bases, J shed 5 bases, and the junction held 8 bases outside the gene matches. The CDR3 covers 16 residues.